What follows are 10 T cell receptor beta chains derived from one specimen sequenced in a study of cytomegalovirus exposure and HLA in healthy donors. Both 60 Vbeta primers and 13 Jbeta primers went into the PCR. TCRdb's copy holds only in-frame clones and misses some; the assay was immunoSEQ multiplex PCR. Of under 200,000 clones listed, about 80% are singletons. The sample was PBMCs. The receptors come from a man aged 35 to 55 in good health and CMV-seropositive.

The sample holds a few counts of this clone. The V gene is TRBV28, the J gene TRBJ1-2; unclear D gene. The germline gives CDR1 MDHEN, CDR2 SYDVKM. V dropped 4 bases and J dropped 8 bases, with 20 bases sitting between them. The CDR3 loop spans 15 amino acids. The CDR3 sequence: CASSSLDALRAGYTF. CDR3 nucleotides: TGTGCCAGCAGTTCCCTCGACGCCCTGAGGGCCGGCTACACCTTC.

The chain employs TRBV6-5 and TRBJ2-7; D not resolved. Trimming cost V 6 bases and J 2 bases, with 17 bases left between them. Germline V gives CDR1 MNHEY, CDR2 SVGAGI. The CDR3 spans 15 residues. The CDR3: CASRQTASRAYEQYF. CDR3 DNA sequence: TGTGCCAGCAGACAAACCGCCTCCCGGGCCTACGAGCAGTACTTC.

The V and J genes are TRBV4-2 and TRBJ2-7; 7 bases match TRBD1. With V trimmed by 1 base and J by 1 base, 4 bases remained unmatched. The CDR3 spans 15 residues. CDR1 and CDR2 from the germline V gene are LGHNA and YNFKEQ. The CDR3 sequence: CASSQGKGQSYEQYF. The DNA of the CDR3 is TGTGCCAGCAGCCAAGGGAAGGGACAGTCCTACGAGCAGTACTTC.

The chain couples TRBV4-3 to TRBJ1-2; D might be TRBD1 (5 bases). Trimming shortened V by 4 bases and J by 2 bases, and 8 bases separated the two germline ends. CDR1 is LGHNA and CDR2 is YSLEER in the germline V gene. The CDR3 length is 13 residues. CDR3 sequence (DNA): TGCGCCAGCAGCCCACAGGAGAACTATGGCTACACCTTC. Amino acid sequence: CASSPQENYGYTF.

As for this clone: An end of the junction does not agree with germline; a read error may underlie this. This sequence joins TRBV6-9 and TRBJ2-2; the D gene is possibly TRBD2 (5 bases). The CDR3 runs 15 residues. CDR1 and CDR2 from the germline V gene are MNHGY and SVAAGI. The DNA for the CDR3 is TGTGCCAGCAGTCCCGACGGAGCCGAACACCGGGGAGCTGTTTTT. Its protein is CASSPDGAEHRGAVF.

The CDR3 bases are TGTGCCAGTACGGGTCTAGCCAAAAACATTCAGTACTTC. Amino acids: CASTGLAKNIQYF. The gene calls are TRBV19 and TRBJ2-4, with no clear D. Germline CDR1 LNHDA, CDR2 SQIVND (reference sequence). The CDR3 is 13 amino acids. V was pared by 7 bases and J by 0 bases, with 7 bases between.

The chain links TRBV6-1 to TRBJ2-1; a possible D gene is TRBD2 (5 bases). This CDR3 contains 13 residues. V was trimmed by 5 bases and J by 9 bases, leaving 14 bases between them. Germline CDR1 and CDR2: MNHNS and SASEGT. The CDR3 nucleotides are TGTGCCAGCAGTCGGAGCGCGGGCACTGAGCAGTTCTTC. Protein sequence: CASSRSAGTEQFF.

The V and J genes are TRBV5-1 and TRBJ2-7; D not certain. The CDR3 consists of 12 residues. Between the trimmed V and J ends, which lost 1 base and 5 bases, there was a span of 7 bases. Germline CDR1 reads SGHRS; CDR2 reads YFSETQ. DNA of the CDR3: TGCGCCAGCAGCTTGAGCCTAGACGAGCAGTACTTC. Translating gives CASSLSLDEQYF.

The chain employs TRBV11-2 and TRBJ1-2, with TRBD1 matching over 7 bases. CDR3 length: 12 residues. The junction had 0 bases not matched to a gene; V was cut back by 3 bases and J by 5 bases. From germline, CDR1 is SGHAT and CDR2 FQNNGV. The CDR3 DNA reads TGTGCCAGCAGCTTGACAGGGTATGGCTACACCTTC. Its translation is CASSLTGYGYTF.

The rearrangement joins TRBV9 to TRBJ2-3; D is unclear. The CDR3 has 13 amino acids. CDR1 and CDR2 (germline): SGDLS, YYNGEE. V was pared by 0 bases and J by 5 bases, with 7 bases between. The CDR3 region is CASSVAWRDTQYF. The CDR3 bases are TGTGCCAGCAGCGTAGCATGGAGAGATACGCAGTATTTT.